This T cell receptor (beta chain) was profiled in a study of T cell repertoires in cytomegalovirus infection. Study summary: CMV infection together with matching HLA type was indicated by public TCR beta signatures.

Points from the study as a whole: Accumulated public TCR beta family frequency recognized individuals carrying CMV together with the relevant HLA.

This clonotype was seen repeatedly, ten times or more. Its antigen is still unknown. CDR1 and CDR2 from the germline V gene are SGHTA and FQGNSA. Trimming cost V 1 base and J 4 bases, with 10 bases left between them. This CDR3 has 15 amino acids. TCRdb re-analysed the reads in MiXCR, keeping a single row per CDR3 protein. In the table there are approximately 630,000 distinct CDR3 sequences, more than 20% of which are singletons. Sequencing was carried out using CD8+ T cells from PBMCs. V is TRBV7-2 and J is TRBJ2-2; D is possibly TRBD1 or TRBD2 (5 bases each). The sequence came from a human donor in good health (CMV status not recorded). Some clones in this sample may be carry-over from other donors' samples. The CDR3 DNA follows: TGTGCCAGCAGCTTAGGGTGGGGGAGCACCGGGGAGCTGTTTTTT. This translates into CASSLGWGSTGELFF. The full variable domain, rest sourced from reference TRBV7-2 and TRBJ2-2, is GAGVSQSPSNKVTEKGKDVELRCDPISGHTALYWYRQSLGQGLEFLIYFQGNSAPDKSGLPSDRFSAERTGGSVSTLTIQRTQQEDSAVYLCASSLGWGSTGELFFGEGSRLTVL.